This T cell receptor (beta chain) was captured by sequencing in a study of blood T cell repertoires in COVID-19. The CDR3 loop spans 13 amino acids. Germline CDR1 MGHDK, CDR2 SYGVNS. With 2 bases removed from V and 3 bases from J, the gap between germline ends came to 8 bases. The authors' processing: Reference gene primers were amplified, and this amplification served to estimate nucleated cell counts. Profiling relied on immunoSEQ multiplex PCR, and the TCRdb table lists in-frame clones only, not all of them. V and J calls and clone size follow that table, whereas D and trimming were derived from the DNA. Of around 29,000 clones listed, approximately 83% are singletons.

This clonotype was sampled from a woman aged 60-75 years with active COVID-19. Sequencing used peripheral blood. V is TRBV25-1 and J is TRBJ2-7; TRBD1 is a possible D gene (5 bases). In DNA, the CDR3 is TGTGCCAGCAGTGAACGACAGTTCTACGAGCAGTACTTC. This sequence encodes CASSERQFYEQYF.